Below are 20 T cell receptor beta chains sequenced from a single sample in a study of T cell responses to AZD1222 COVID-19 vaccine. Generated by immunoSEQ multiplex PCR, the TCRdb table keeps only in-frame clones and is missing some. The sample lists approximately 130,000 clones, 90% seen once, with approximately 1.6% in the top ten. The material sequenced was peripheral blood, taken on day 0 of AZD1222 vaccination. The receptors shown here come from an adult in good health.

This clone was detected only once. This chain uses TRBV7-3 with TRBJ1-6, with a weak D call TRBD1 (5 bases). Germline V gene sequence: CDR1 SGHTA, CDR2 FQGTGA. The V gene lost 5 bases and the J gene lost 7 bases, with 9 bases spanning the gap. The CDR3 contains 13 residues. The CDR3 DNA sequence: TGTGCCAGCAGCACGGACATCAATTCACCCCTCCACTTT. Protein product: CASSTDINSPLHF.

This chain joins TRBV10-3 and TRBJ2-7; 9 bases are a match to TRBD1. The germline gives CDR1 ENHRY, CDR2 SYGVKD. The CDR3 loop spans 16 amino acids. V lost 2 bases to trimming and J lost 2 bases; unmatched junction nucleotides: 7. For the CDR3, the DNA is TGTGCCATCAGTGAGCTGGACAGGGGCGGAACCTACGAGCAGTACTTC. This sequence encodes CAISELDRGGTYEQYF.

V gene TRBV27 combines with J gene TRBJ1-5, with 7 bases fitting TRBD1. This CDR3 comprises 19 residues. Germline-derived CDR1 and CDR2 are MNHEY and SMNVEV (reference sequence). J gave up 1 base and V 1 base, and 13 bases lay outside the gene matches. The CDR3 sequence is CASSLLGGGRGTSNQPQHF. As DNA, the CDR3 is TGTGCCAGCAGTTTATTAGGGGGGGGCAGGGGGACGAGCAATCAGCCCCAGCATTTT.

V is TRBV6-2 or TRBV6-3 and J is TRBJ2-1; tentative D call: TRBD2 (5 bases). The germline V and J ends were trimmed by 5 bases and 6 bases, with 17 bases remaining between them. This CDR3 spans 15 amino acids. Germline loops: CDR1 MNHEY, CDR2 SVGEGT. CDR3 loop: CASSPSRGMSNEQFF. CDR3 sequence (DNA): TGTGCCAGCAGTCCCTCCCGAGGGATGAGCAATGAGCAGTTCTTC.

J is TRBJ2-1 and V is TRBV7-6, with a tentative D call TRBD2 (5 bases). Germline assignment: CDR1 SGHVS and CDR2 FNYEAQ. V lost 5 bases to trimming and J lost 0 bases, with 14 bases between them. The length of the CDR3 is 16 residues. The CDR3 protein is CASSAGLESSYNEQFF. The CDR3 DNA reads TGTGCCAGCAGCGCTGGACTGGAGAGCTCCTACAATGAGCAGTTCTTC. Filled out from reference TRBV7-6 and TRBJ2-1, the complete variable domain reads GAGVSQSPRYKVTKRGQDVALRCDPISGHVSLYWYRQALGQGPEFLTYFNYEAQQDKSGLPNDRFSAERPEGSISTLTIQRTEQRDSAMYRCASSAGLESSYNEQFFGPGTRLTVL.

The chain is built from TRBV6-5 and TRBJ2-3, with TRBD2 identical over 9 bases. V dropped 5 bases and J dropped 4; count of bases not matched to a gene: 7. There are 15 residues in the CDR3. The germline CDR1 and CDR2 sequences are MNHEY and SVGAGI. This CDR3 reads CASSLLSGRPDTQYF. The DNA of the CDR3 is TGTGCCAGCAGTCTTCTGAGCGGGAGGCCAGATACGCAGTATTTT.

J is TRBJ1-5 and V is TRBV18, with TRBD1 identical over 9 bases. V trimming: 3 bases; J trimming: 4 bases; junction bases outside the gene matches: 16. This CDR3 contains 19 residues. Germline lookup yields CDR1 KGHSH and CDR2 LQKENI. The CDR3 spells CASSPPMGQGLLINQPQHF. The CDR3 nucleotides are TGTGCCAGCTCACCTCCGATGGGACAGGGCCTCCTAATTAATCAGCCCCAGCATTTT.

This sequence joins TRBV6-7 and TRBJ2-7; D remains ambiguous. TRBV6-7 is treated as an ORF (open reading frame) with a function not yet certain. The CDR3 totals 17 residues. V was clipped by 2 bases and J by 7 bases, with 24 bases between them. The CDR3 DNA follows: TGTGCCAGCAGTTACACCCGTGGGGAACCCCTAAGAAGGGAGCAGTACTTC. Translating it yields CASSYTRGEPLRREQYF.

The rearrangement links TRBV29-1 to TRBJ1-1; D remains unclear. The CDR3 is made up of 11 amino acids. Germline V gene lookup returns CDR1 SQVTM and CDR2 ANQGSEA. Trimming took 8 bases from V and 3 from J, leaving 10 bases between them. The DNA for the CDR3 is TGCAGCACCGTTGGAGACACTGAAGCTTTCTTT. This translates into CSTVGDTEAFF.

The chain is built from TRBV12-3 or TRBV12-4 and TRBJ2-6; D is unresolved. With 3 bases removed from V and 6 bases from J, the gap between germline ends came to 3 bases. This CDR3 spans 12 amino acids. CDR3 in DNA: TGTGCCAGCAGTTTTCAGGCCAACGTCCTGACTTTC. Translating gives CASSFQANVLTF.

This chain joins TRBV2 and TRBJ1-5, with D unresolved. The CDR3 consists of 11 residues. From germline, CDR1 is SNHLY and CDR2 FYNNEI. Trimming took 6 bases from V and 7 from J, leaving 7 bases between them. This CDR3 reads CASSPGQPQHF. CDR3 in DNA: TGTGCCAGCAGCCCCGGACAGCCCCAGCATTTT.

The chain couples TRBV30 to TRBJ1-2; D not resolved. Germline V gene sequence: CDR1 GTSNPN, CDR2 SVGIG (reference sequence). Trimming took 2 bases from V and 7 from J, leaving 11 bases between them. This CDR3 is built from 12 residues. The CDR3: CAWSPTDIGYTF. In DNA form, the CDR3 reads TGTGCCTGGAGTCCTACCGACATTGGCTACACCTTC.

This chain joins TRBV10-3 and TRBJ2-1; D may be TRBD1 or TRBD2 (5 bases each). The CDR3 has 15 amino acids. Looked up from germline, CDR1 is ENHRY and CDR2 is SYGVKD. V dropped 4 bases and J dropped 1 base, with 11 bases sitting between them. CDR3 sequence reads: CAISGRDPSYNEQFF. CDR3 nucleotide sequence: TGTGCCATCAGTGGACGGGACCCTTCCTACAATGAGCAGTTCTTC.

The chain couples TRBV5-4 to TRBJ1-2; no definite D call. Trimming removed 4 bases from V and 6 bases from J, with 19 bases in between. The CDR3 has 15 amino acids. Per germline, CDR1 SGHNT and CDR2 YYREEE (reference sequence). The CDR3 bases are TGTGCCAGCAGCCCCGGCTTGGGAATGGTGAATGGCTACACCTTC. Translated: CASSPGLGMVNGYTF.

The chain has TRBV19 and TRBJ1-5, with 7 bases aligning to TRBD1. This CDR3 spans 15 amino acids. The ends lost 6 bases at V and 1 base at J; junction bases unmatched: 6. Looked up from germline, CDR1 is LNHDA and CDR2 is SQIVND (reference sequence). CDR3 region: CASSRDRVSNQPQHF. CDR3 nucleotide sequence: TGTGCCAGTAGCCGAGACAGGGTCAGCAATCAGCCCCAGCATTTT.

The chain carries TRBV3-1 (or the pseudogene TRBV3-2) and TRBJ2-5, with a possible D match to TRBD2 (7 bases). CDR3 length: 16 residues. Per germline, CDR1 LGHDT and CDR2 YNNKEL (reference sequence). The germline V and J ends were trimmed by 5 bases and 1 base, with 17 bases remaining between them. CDR3 DNA: TGTGCCAGCAGCTCAAGGGGGGGGCACGGCCAAGAGACCCAGTACTTC. Translated: CASSSRGGHGQETQYF.

The V and J genes are TRBV7-3 and TRBJ2-1, with TRBD1 identical over 9 bases. Germline V gene sequence: CDR1 SGHTA, CDR2 FQGTGA. With 5 bases clipped from V and 8 bases from J, the junction kept 7 bases outside the gene matches. There are 14 residues in the CDR3. Here the CDR3 DNA reads TGTGCCAGCAGCGGGACAGGGAAGAGGGATGAGCAGTTCTTC. Translated, it gives CASSGTGKRDEQFF.

The V gene is TRBV6-6, the J gene TRBJ2-7; 9 nucleotides line up with TRBD1. Looked up from germline, CDR1 is MNHNY and CDR2 is SVGAGI (reference sequence). V trimming: 5 bases; J trimming: 2 bases; junction bases outside the gene matches: 4. The CDR3 spans 14 residues. The CDR3 DNA sequence: TGTGCCAGCAGTACCCGACAGGGGGCCTACGAGCAGTACTTC. This sequence encodes CASSTRQGAYEQYF.

This sequence joins TRBV7-9 and TRBJ2-7; 7 nucleotides match TRBD1. V lost 2 bases, J lost 3 bases, and 10 bases stayed unmatched. The germline CDR1 and CDR2 sequences are SEHNR and FQNEAQ (reference sequence). The CDR3 extends over 16 amino acids. In DNA form, the CDR3 reads TGTGCCAGCAGCTTACCCCGACAGGGACCATTCTACGAGCAGTACTTC. Translation gives CASSLPRQGPFYEQYF.

This rearrangement joins TRBV5-7 to TRBJ1-2, with D possibly TRBD1 on 6 matching bases. TRBV5-7 qualifies as an ORF whose function is uncertain. Trimming took 3 bases from V and 5 from J, leaving 23 bases between them. The CDR3 is 17 amino acids. The CDR3 region is CASSCDRRAQIMYGYTF. CDR3 nucleotides: TGTGCCAGCAGCTGTGACAGGAGGGCCCAGATAATGTATGGCTACACCTTC.